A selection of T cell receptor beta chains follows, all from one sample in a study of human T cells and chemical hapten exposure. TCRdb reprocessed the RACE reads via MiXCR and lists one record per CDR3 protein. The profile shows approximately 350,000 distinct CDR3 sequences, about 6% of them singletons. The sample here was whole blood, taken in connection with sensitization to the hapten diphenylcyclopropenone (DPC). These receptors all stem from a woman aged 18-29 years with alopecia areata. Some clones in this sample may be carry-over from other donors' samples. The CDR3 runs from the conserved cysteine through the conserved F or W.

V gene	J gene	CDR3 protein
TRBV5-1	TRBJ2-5	CASSFIGSGLETQYF
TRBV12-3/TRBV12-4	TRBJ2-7	CASRIAGGSYEQYF
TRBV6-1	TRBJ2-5	CASHRGPGQGILSQETQYF
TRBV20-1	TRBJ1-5	CSARDPRGGGEQPQHF
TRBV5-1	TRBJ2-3	CASSPKTSGTRTDTQYF
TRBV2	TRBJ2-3	CASGQDRATDTQYF
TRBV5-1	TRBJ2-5	CASSSDRRLETQYF
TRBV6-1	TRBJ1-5	CASTRAVLEPQHF
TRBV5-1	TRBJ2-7	CASSLGWQSYEQYF
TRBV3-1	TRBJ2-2	CASSLGVSTGELFF
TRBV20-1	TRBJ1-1	CSAKKNTEAFF
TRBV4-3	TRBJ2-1	CASSQEGGRNEQFF
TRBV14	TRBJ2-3	CASSPNWNTQYF
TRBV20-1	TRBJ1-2	CSAREGAAPYGYTF
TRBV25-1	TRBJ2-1	CASRTEVSYNEQFF
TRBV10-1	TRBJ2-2	CASSESITGELFF
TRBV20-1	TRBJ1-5	CSAATTGGNYQPQHF
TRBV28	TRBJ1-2	CASSSHPRDRGVGYTF
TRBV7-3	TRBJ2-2	CASSSDGQGANTGELFF
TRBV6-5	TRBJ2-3	CASSRAGADTQYF
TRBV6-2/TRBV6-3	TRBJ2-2	CASSPRTGATGELFF
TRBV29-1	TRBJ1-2	CSVGGARNYGYTF
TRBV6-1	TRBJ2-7	CASSGWDGSYEQYF
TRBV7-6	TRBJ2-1	CASSVGQGSSYNEQFF
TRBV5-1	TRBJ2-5	CASSTQETQYF
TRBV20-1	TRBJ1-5	CSAKTSGLQPQHF
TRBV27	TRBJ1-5	CASSLFSTGDPQPQHF
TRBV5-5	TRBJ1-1	CASRGTVDVQAFF
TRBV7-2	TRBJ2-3	CASSLGGRDGTDTQYF
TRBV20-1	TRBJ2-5	CSARTAEGSGTQYF
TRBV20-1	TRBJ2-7	CSARGVSGDGEQYF
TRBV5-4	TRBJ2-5	CASSLVSGSETQYF
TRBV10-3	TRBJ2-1	CAISASKGLPPNEQFF
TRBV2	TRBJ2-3	CASSTEGPYTSTDTQYF
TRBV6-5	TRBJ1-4	CASSYGRGAEKLFF
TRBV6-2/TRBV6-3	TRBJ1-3	CASNSFSGNTIYF
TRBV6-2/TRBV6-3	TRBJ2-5	CASSPSRGETQYF
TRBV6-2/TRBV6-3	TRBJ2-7	CASTVRPTGMRYEQYF
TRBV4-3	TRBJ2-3	CASSQGTASTDTQYF
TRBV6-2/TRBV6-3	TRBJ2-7	CASSYSGGAAHEQYF
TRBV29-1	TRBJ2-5	CSVLGQGGETQYF
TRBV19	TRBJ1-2	CASSAPGQGRYGYTF
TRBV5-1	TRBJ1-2	CASSLEDAGYYGYTF
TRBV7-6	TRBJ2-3	CASSHGSGLRGDTQYF
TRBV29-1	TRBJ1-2	CSVDRGAIYGYTF
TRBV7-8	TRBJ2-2	CASSPRVERSGELFF
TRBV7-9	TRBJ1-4	CASSLGAQTNEKLFF
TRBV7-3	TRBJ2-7	CASSPSGGDSYEQYF
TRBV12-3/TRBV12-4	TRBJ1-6	CASSLGVGQGIQPLHF
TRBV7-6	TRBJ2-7	CASSLGTETYEQYF
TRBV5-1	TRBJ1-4	CASSLDRTNEKLFF
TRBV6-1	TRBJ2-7	CASSPRGAGTYEQYF
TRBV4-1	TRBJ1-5	CASSQEYTVAAQHF
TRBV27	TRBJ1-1	CASSLQGSNTEAFF
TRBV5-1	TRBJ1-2	CASRETGSYGYTF
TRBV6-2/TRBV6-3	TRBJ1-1	CASSSRGLSMNTEAFF